The sequence of this T cell receptor (beta chain) was determined in a study of beta chain features in type 1 diabetes. General study points: Sequencing used cDNA, and cells with high TCR expression could therefore be over-represented.

A single heparinised draw of around 0.11 L on average was taken per donor. Isolated RNA was reverse transcribed in full, so expressed TCRB transcripts were sequenced. Measured with immunoSEQ multiplex PCR; TCRdb has only the in-frame clones, and not every one. The sample has roughly 400,000 clones, about 14% seen once; the top ten hold 0.019%. The J segment lost 4 bases and the V segment lost 3 bases, leaving 10 bases of the junction unmatched. Per germline, CDR1 SGDLS and CDR2 YYNGEE. CDR3 length: 16 residues. To note about this clone: Antigen unknown.

Sequenced: naive CD4+ T cells from blood. This receptor was obtained from a woman in her late teens or twenties in good health. The chain employs TRBV9 and TRBJ2-1; 7 nucleotides line up with TRBD2. The CDR3 DNA sequence: TGTGCCAGCAGCGGGGGGGGGTCCAGCCAATACAATGAGCAGTTCTTC. Its translation is CASSGGGSSQYNEQFF.